This T cell receptor beta chain was documented in a study of Graves' ophthalmopathy and Graves' hyperthyroidism. The overall study: Hyperthyroidism was classified as stable if no ophthalmopathy occurred within 18 months of follow-up. The study, taken as a whole, reports: Clonotypes were expanded in thyroid at above 0.001 frequency, and most also appeared in blood.

Looked up from germline, CDR1 is SGHTA and CDR2 is FQGNSA. The CDR3 is made up of 18 amino acids. Comment on this clonotype: Its antigen remains unidentified. One end of the junction varies from germline; a read error may be responsible.

Scientists amplified the TCR beta CDR3 regions from RNA transcripts. A first-round RT-PCR used HTBI primers, followed by a second-round multiplex PCR. TCRdb processed the multiplex PCR reads anew with MiXCR; each CDR3 protein has one entry. Here the sample spans about 1.1 million distinct CDR3 sequences, roughly 35% being singletons. The sequenced sample consisted of peripheral blood or thyroid tissue (not recorded which). The source of this sequence is an adult man with Graves' hyperthyroidism. This rearrangement joins TRBV7-2 to TRBJ1-5, with 8 bases that match TRBD1. CDR3 protein: CASAKWDRNVYSNQPQHF. In DNA, the CDR3 is TGTGCCAGCGCGAAATGGGACAGGAATGTATATAGCAATCAGCCCCAACATTTT.